The next 22 T cell receptor beta chains were all read from a single sample in a study of blood T cell repertoires in COVID-19. Sequenced by immunoSEQ multiplex PCR; TCRdb stores in-frame clones only, minus some. Here the sample spans just under 75,000 clones, 80% to 85% being singletons. The sequencing input was peripheral blood. Source of these receptors: a man older than 75 with active or convalescent COVID-19.

This chain connects TRBV18 to TRBJ2-3, with D perhaps matching TRBD2 (6 bases). Germline CDR1 KGHSH, CDR2 LQKENI. V lost 5 bases to trimming and J lost 6 bases, with 12 bases between them. The CDR3 sequence is 13 residues long. CDR3 sequence reads: CASSSLEGDTQYF. Here the CDR3 DNA reads TGTGCCAGCTCATCGTTGGAGGGGGATACGCAGTATTTT.

This clone has just a few counts. The chain carries TRBV3-1 (or the pseudogene TRBV3-2) and TRBJ1-1; D is uncertain. The germline V and J ends were trimmed by 1 base and 10 bases, with 13 bases remaining between them. CDR3 length: 13 amino acids. Germline lookup yields CDR1 LGHDT and CDR2 YNNKEL (reference sequence). CDR3 region: CASSQVKSRAAFF. The CDR3, as DNA: TGTGCCAGCAGCCAAGTCAAGAGTCGAGCAGCTTTCTTT.

V gene TRBV5-1 combines with J gene TRBJ1-1; 9 bases agree with TRBD1. Germline V gives CDR1 SGHRS, CDR2 YFSETQ. Trimming took 0 bases from V and 1 from J; bases not matched to a gene: 4. The CDR3 is made up of 16 amino acids. CDR3 protein: CASSLGRTGANTEAFF. The CDR3 DNA sequence: TGCGCCAGCAGCTTGGGACGGACAGGGGCGAACACTGAAGCTTTCTTT.

The chain uses TRBV6-5 and TRBJ2-3, with 7 nucleotides matching TRBD2. Looked up from germline, CDR1 is MNHEY and CDR2 is SVGAGI. The J segment lost 2 bases and the V segment lost 5 bases, leaving 4 bases of the junction unmatched. The CDR3 has 14 amino acids. In DNA form, the CDR3 reads TGTGCCAGCAGTAACGGACTAGTCACAGATACGCAGTATTTT. This gives the protein CASSNGLVTDTQYF.

V is TRBV12-3 or TRBV12-4 and J is TRBJ1-2, with TRBD1 matching over 7 bases. This CDR3 region has 13 residues. V was clipped by 3 bases and J by 2 bases; unmatched bases: 0. DNA for the CDR3: TGTGCCAGCAGTTTGGACAGGAACTATGGCTACACCTTC. It specifies CASSLDRNYGYTF.

V and J are TRBV2 and TRBJ2-7; a weak D match, TRBD2 (5 bases). Per the germline V gene, CDR1 is SNHLY and CDR2 is FYNNEI. The V end lost 0 bases, the J end lost 6 bases, and 9 bases lay between the germline ends. The CDR3 loop spans 13 amino acids. The CDR3 nucleotides read TGTGCCAGCAGTGAAGCGAGGACTTCCGAGCAGTACTTC. Translating it yields CASSEARTSEQYF.

The rearrangement joins TRBV5-1 to TRBJ1-1, with 11 positions matching TRBD1. Germline CDR1 SGHRS, CDR2 YFSETQ. The V gene end was trimmed by 4 bases and the J gene end by 4 bases; junction bases not matched to a gene: 3. There are 14 residues in the CDR3. CDR3 sequence: CASSGTGGGTEAFF. In DNA form, the CDR3 reads TGCGCCAGCAGCGGGACAGGGGGTGGCACTGAAGCTTTCTTT.

This clone was counted a few times. The V call is TRBV10-1, the J call TRBJ1-2; the match to TRBD1 covers 7 bases. The CDR3 has 13 residues. V shed 9 bases, J shed 8 bases, and the junction held 12 bases outside the gene matches. From germline, CDR1 is WNHNN and CDR2 SYGVQD (reference sequence). This CDR3 reads CARTVRGMKGYTF. The CDR3 DNA follows: TGCGCCAGAACCGTCAGGGGGATGAAGGGCTACACCTTC.

The chain employs TRBV19 and TRBJ1-4, with TRBD1 identical over 9 bases. From germline, CDR1 is LNHDA and CDR2 SQIVND (reference sequence). The CDR3 has 14 residues. V lost 4 bases to trimming and J lost 7 bases; unmatched junction nucleotides: 4. The CDR3 DNA is TGTGCCAGTAGTACGGGACAGGGTACTGAAAAACTGTTTTTT. This encodes CASSTGQGTEKLFF.

The V gene is TRBV18, the J gene TRBJ1-1, with TRBD1 matching 8 bases. The CDR3 covers 15 residues. Germline assignment: CDR1 KGHSH and CDR2 LQKENI. The trim removed 3 bases at V and 3 bases at J, leaving 6 bases unmatched. The chain's CDR3 is CASSPPGQGDTEAFF. CDR3 DNA sequence: TGTGCCAGCTCACCGCCCGGACAGGGAGACACTGAAGCTTTCTTT.

The chain links TRBV28 to TRBJ2-5, with 8 bases aligning to TRBD1. CDR1 and CDR2 from the germline V gene are MDHEN and SYDVKM. The CDR3 is 16 amino acids. J lost 0 bases, V lost 3 bases, and 6 bases had no gene match. The CDR3 DNA reads as TGTGCCAGCAGTTTGGTAGGCAGGGGGCACCAAGAGACCCAGTACTTC. This sequence encodes CASSLVGRGHQETQYF.

J is TRBJ2-1 and V is TRBV7-6; D ambiguous. Germline V CDR1 and CDR2: SGHVS, FNYEAQ. CDR3 size: 11 residues. Trimming stripped 5 bases from V and 7 bases from J, with 6 bases between. CDR3 in amino acids: CASSRANEQFF. Written as DNA, the CDR3 is TGTGCCAGCAGCCGAGCTAATGAGCAGTTCTTC.

The chain carries TRBV5-1 and TRBJ1-1; unclear D gene. CDR3 length: 14 residues. In germline, CDR1 is SGHRS, CDR2 YFSETQ. Trimming took off 0 bases at V and 7 bases at J, with 13 bases between the two ends. The CDR3 region has the DNA TGCGCCAGCAGCTTGGCCGGAGCACCCATTGAAGCTTTCTTT. The encoded protein is CASSLAGAPIEAFF.

The V call is TRBV6-6, the J call TRBJ2-2, with D possibly matching TRBD1 (6 bases). Germline CDR1 and CDR2: MNHNY and SVGAGI (reference sequence). CDR3 length: 16 residues. V lost 8 bases, J lost 0 bases, and 16 bases lay in between. The CDR3 protein is CASRTSGTTNTGELFF. CDR3 nucleotide sequence: TGTGCCAGCCGTACCTCCGGGACAACGAACACCGGGGAGCTGTTTTTT.

This chain connects TRBV5-6 to TRBJ2-7; TRBD2 agrees at 11 bases. Losses at the gene ends were 4 bases for V and 1 base for J; bases not matched to a gene: 4. CDR1 and CDR2 from the germline V gene are SGHDT and YYEEEE. CDR3 size: 15 residues. This CDR3 is CASSPLAGESYEQYF. CDR3 in DNA: TGTGCCAGCAGCCCACTAGCGGGAGAGTCCTACGAGCAGTACTTC.

The V gene is TRBV5-1, the J gene TRBJ2-1, with 9 bases fitting TRBD2. Germline lookup yields CDR1 SGHRS and CDR2 YFSETQ. V dropped 2 bases and J dropped 3; count of bases not matched to a gene: 3. The CDR3 spans 15 residues. The CDR3 protein is CASSFGGGVYNEQFF. CDR3 DNA sequence: TGCGCCAGCAGCTTTGGCGGGGGGGTCTACAATGAGCAGTTCTTC.

The chain joins TRBV9 to TRBJ2-3, with D possibly being TRBD1 (6 bases). The V and J ends lost 3 bases and 5 bases respectively, with 13 bases between them. The CDR3 contains 14 residues. Germline V gene sequence: CDR1 SGDLS, CDR2 YYNGEE. CDR3: CASSDRGRGDTQYF. As DNA, the CDR3 is TGTGCCAGCAGCGATAGGGGGAGAGGAGATACGCAGTATTTT.

This chain links TRBV4-2 with TRBJ1-5; no firm D call. V was clipped by 0 bases and J by 4 bases, with 4 bases between them. The V gene's germline CDR1 is LGHNA and CDR2 YNFKEQ. The CDR3 consists of 13 residues. The CDR3 nucleotides are TGTGCCAGCAGCCAAGACCGGAATCAGCCCCAGCATTTT. Translated: CASSQDRNQPQHF.

The rearrangement joins TRBV27 to TRBJ2-5; 9 bases map to TRBD1. The J call may be faulty, since TRBJ2-7 better matches the DNA end. CDR1 is MNHEY and CDR2 is SMNVEV in the germline V gene (reference sequence). This CDR3 spans 15 amino acids. This CDR3 is CASSFSRQGEHEQYF. DNA for the CDR3: TGTGCCAGCAGTTTTTCTCGACAGGGGGAGCACGAGCAGTACTTC.

The gene calls are TRBV2 and TRBJ1-2, with TRBD1 matching 7 bases. This CDR3 spans 13 amino acids. V shed 5 bases and J 2 bases; nucleotides not matched to a gene: 2. Germline V gene sequence: CDR1 SNHLY, CDR2 FYNNEI. CDR3 bases: TGTGCCAGCAGTCAACAGGGGAACTATGGCTACACCTTC. Residues: CASSQQGNYGYTF.

The chain recombines TRBV7-8 with TRBJ1-4, with no clear D. This CDR3 contains 13 residues. V dropped 1 base and J dropped 7 bases, with 7 bases sitting between them. Germline V gene data show CDR1 as SGHVS and CDR2 as FQNEAQ. The CDR3 spells CASSLERGEKLFF. CDR3 nucleotides: TGTGCCAGCAGCTTAGAAAGAGGTGAAAAACTGTTTTTT.

V usage is TRBV4-2 and J usage is TRBJ2-1; D gene uncertain. Germline V gene sequence: CDR1 LGHNA, CDR2 YNFKEQ. The CDR3 is 16 residues long. V lost 0 bases and J 0 bases, leaving 9 bases between the germline ends. In DNA form, the CDR3 reads TGTGCCAGCAGCCAAGAGCCAGCGAGCTCCTACAATGAGCAGTTCTTC. It encodes CASSQEPASSYNEQFF.